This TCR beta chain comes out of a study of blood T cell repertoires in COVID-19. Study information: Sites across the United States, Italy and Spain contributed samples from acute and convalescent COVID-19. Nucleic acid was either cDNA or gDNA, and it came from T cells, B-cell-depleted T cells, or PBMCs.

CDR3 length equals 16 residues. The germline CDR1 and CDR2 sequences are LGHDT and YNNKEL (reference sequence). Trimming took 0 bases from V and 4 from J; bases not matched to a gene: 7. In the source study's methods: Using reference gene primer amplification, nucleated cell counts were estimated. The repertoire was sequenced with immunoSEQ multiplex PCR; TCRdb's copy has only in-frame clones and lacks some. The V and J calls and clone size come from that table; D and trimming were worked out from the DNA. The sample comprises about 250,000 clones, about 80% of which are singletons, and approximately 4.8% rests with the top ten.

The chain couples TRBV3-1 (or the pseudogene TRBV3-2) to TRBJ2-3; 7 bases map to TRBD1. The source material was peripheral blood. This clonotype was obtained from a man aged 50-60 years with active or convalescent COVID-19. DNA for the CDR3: TGTGCCAGCAGCCAAGATGAGGGGACAGTCGCAGATACGCAGTATTTT. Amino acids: CASSQDEGTVADTQYF.